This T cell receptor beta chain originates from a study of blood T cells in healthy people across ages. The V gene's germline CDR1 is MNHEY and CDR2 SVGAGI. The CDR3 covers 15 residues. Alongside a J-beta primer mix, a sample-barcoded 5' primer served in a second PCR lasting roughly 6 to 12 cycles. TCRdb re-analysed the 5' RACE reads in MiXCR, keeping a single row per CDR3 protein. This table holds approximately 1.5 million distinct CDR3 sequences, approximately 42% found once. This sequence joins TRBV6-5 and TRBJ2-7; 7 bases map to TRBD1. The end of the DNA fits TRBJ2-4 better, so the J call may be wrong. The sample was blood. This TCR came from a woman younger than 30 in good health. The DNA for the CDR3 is TGTGCCAGCAGTAGACAGGGATTCAGCAAAAACATTCAGTACTTC. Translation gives CASSRQGFSKNIQYF.